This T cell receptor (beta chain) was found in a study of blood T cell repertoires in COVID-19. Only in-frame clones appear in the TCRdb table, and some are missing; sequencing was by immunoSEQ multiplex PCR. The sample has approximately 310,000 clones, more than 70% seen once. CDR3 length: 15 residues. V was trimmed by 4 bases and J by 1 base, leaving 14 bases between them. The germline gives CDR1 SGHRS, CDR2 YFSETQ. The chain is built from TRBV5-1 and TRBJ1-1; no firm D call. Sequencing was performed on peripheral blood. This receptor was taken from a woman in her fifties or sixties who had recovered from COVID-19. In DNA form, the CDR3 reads TGCGCCAGCAGCCCTCTAAGCCGTCGGAACACTGAAGCTTTCTTT. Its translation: CASSPLSRRNTEAFF.